Reported below is one TCR beta chain. This entry is derived from a study of cytomegalovirus exposure and HLA in healthy donors. The PCR used 60 Vbeta and 13 Jbeta primers. Sequenced by immunoSEQ multiplex PCR; TCRdb stores in-frame clones only, minus some. The table includes 150,000 to 200,000 clones, roughly 82% detected once. This CDR3 has 10 residues. V gave up 7 bases and J gave up 3 bases, with 3 bases separating them. From germline, CDR1 is SQVTM and CDR2 ANQGSEA. The TCR originated in a woman aged 25 to 39 in good health and CMV-seronegative. The J gene is TRBJ1-4, the V gene TRBV29-1; D gene ambiguous. Sequenced: PBMCs. The CDR3 spells CSASNEKLFF. The CDR3 region has the DNA TGCAGCGCTTCTAATGAAAAACTGTTTTTT. The whole variable domain, filled in from reference TRBV29-1 and TRBJ1-4, reads SAVISQKPSRDICQRGTSLTIQCQVDSQVTMMFWYRQQPGQSLTLIATANQGSEATYESGFVIDKFPISRPNLTFSTLTVSNMSPEDSSIYLCSASNEKLFFGSGTQLSVL.